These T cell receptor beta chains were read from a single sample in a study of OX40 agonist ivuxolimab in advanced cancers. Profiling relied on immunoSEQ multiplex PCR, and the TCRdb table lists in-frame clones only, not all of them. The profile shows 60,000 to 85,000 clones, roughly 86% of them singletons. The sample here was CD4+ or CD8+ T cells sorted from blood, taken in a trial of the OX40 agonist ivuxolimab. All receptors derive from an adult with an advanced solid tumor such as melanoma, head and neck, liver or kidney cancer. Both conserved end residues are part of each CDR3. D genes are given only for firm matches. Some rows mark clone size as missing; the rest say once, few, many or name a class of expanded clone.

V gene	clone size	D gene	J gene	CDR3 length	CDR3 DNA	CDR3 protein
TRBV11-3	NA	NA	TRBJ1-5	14	TGTGCCAGCAGCTTAAAAGGGATAGGGCAGCCCCAGCATTTT	CASSLKGIGQPQHF
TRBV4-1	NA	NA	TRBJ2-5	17	TGCGCCAGCAGCCAAGAAGAGCCTGATTTCTGGGGAGAGACCCAGTACTTC	CASSQEEPDFWGETQYF
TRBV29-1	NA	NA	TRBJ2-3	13	TGCAGCGTTGGCGAGTCTAGCACAGATACGCAGTATTTT	CSVGESSTDTQYF
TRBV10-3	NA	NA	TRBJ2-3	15	TGTGCCATCAGTGGGACTGTATCTAGCACAGATACGCAGTATTTT	CAISGTVSSTDTQYF
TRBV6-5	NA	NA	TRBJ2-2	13	TGTGCCAGCAGTCACCCGAACACCGGGGAGCTGTTTTTT	CASSHPNTGELFF
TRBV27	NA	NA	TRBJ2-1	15	TGTGCCAGCAGTTTATATACGGGGCCCTACAATGAGCAGTTCTTC	CASSLYTGPYNEQFF
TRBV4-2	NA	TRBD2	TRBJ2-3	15	TGTGCCAGCAGAGGACTAGCGGGGGCCACAGATACGCAGTATTTT	CASRGLAGATDTQYF
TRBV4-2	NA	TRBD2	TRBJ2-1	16	TGTGCCAGCAGCTATTCTAGCGGGGGCGCCTACAATGAGCAGTTCTTC	CASSYSSGGAYNEQFF
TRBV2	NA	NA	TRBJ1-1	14	TGTGCCAGCAGTGGGGGTAGACTGAACACTGAAGCTTTCTTT	CASSGGRLNTEAFF
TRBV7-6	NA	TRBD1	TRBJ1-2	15	TGTGCCAGCAGCCGCGACAGGGGACCAACTTCTGGCTACACCTTC	CASSRDRGPTSGYTF
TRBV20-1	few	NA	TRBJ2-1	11	TGCAGTGCTAGAGGGCAAGGGTTGGAGTTCTTC	CSARGQGLEFF
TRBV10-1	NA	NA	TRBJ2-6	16	TGCGCCAGCAGTGAGCCGGGGACCTCTGGGGCCAACGTCCTGACTTTC	CASSEPGTSGANVLTF
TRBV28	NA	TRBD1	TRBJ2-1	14	TGTGCCAGCTTTGGACAGGGGGCGCAGAATGAGCAGTTCTTC	CASFGQGAQNEQFF
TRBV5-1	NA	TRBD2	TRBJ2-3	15	TGCGCCAGCAGGGGACTAGCGGGCTTAACAGATACGCAGTATTTT	CASRGLAGLTDTQYF
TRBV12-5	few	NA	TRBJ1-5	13	TGTGCTAGTGCCACAGAGGAGGGAGGGCCCCAGCATTTT	CASATEEGGPQHF
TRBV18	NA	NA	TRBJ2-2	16	TGTGCCAGCTCACCACCTGGGGCAGGAGAGACCGGGGAGCTGTTTTTT	CASSPPGAGETGELFF
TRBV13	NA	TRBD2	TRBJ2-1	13	TGTGCCAGCAGCTTAGTTGGGGGGGTTGAGCAGTTCTTC	CASSLVGGVEQFF
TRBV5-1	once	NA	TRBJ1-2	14	TGCGCCAGCAGCCCCGAGTTGGCTAACTATGGCTACACCTTC	CASSPELANYGYTF